The rows below give T cell receptor beta chains drawn from one sample of a study of T cell responses to AZD1222 COVID-19 vaccine. Method: immunoSEQ multiplex PCR; TCRdb's copy keeps in-frame clones and lacks some. Here the sample spans about 140,000 clones, roughly 88% being singletons. The sequencing here drew on peripheral blood, taken on day 0 of AZD1222 vaccination. These receptors were taken from an adult in good health. Both conserved end residues are part of each CDR3. The D gene is left open where the match is weak.

>TRBV29-1|TRBJ1-2|12|-
CSVPGQLTSYTF
>TRBV7-2|TRBJ2-5|15|TRBD2
CASSPRLAGGETQYF
>TRBV30|TRBJ2-1|14|-
CAWSRGSTYNEQFF
>TRBV19|TRBJ1-5|14|-
CASSRGGSNQPQHF
>TRBV7-2|TRBJ1-5|16|TRBD1
CASSTPGRGGNQPQHF
>TRBV30|TRBJ2-2|13|-
CAWSRENTGELFF
>TRBV6-1|TRBJ2-7|13|-
CASSDQVPYEQYF
>TRBV29-1|TRBJ1-2|13|TRBD1
CSVETGGDYGYTF
>TRBV4-3|TRBJ2-3|18|TRBD1
CASSQDLITGGRTDTQYF
>TRBV5-1|TRBJ2-5|14|TRBD1
CASGTGTGEETQYF
>TRBV7-2|TRBJ1-2|13|-
CASSFRVSYGYTF
>TRBV21-1|TRBJ2-4|14|-
CASSRLADKNIQYF
>TRBV28|TRBJ1-6|17|-
CASSFSPGTRNNSPLHF
>TRBV30|TRBJ2-2|15|TRBD1
CAWSPLDREAGELFF
>TRBV9|TRBJ1-1|14|-
CASSEGVANTEAFF
>TRBV19|TRBJ1-5|15|TRBD1
CASTDRGLWNQPQHF
>TRBV30|TRBJ2-3|12|-
CAWSVTTDTQYF
>TRBV5-1|TRBJ1-5|16|-
CASSPGREGGNQPQHF
>TRBV4-2|TRBJ1-2|16|-
CASSQDERLANYGYTF
>TRBV30|TRBJ1-2|13|TRBD1
CALTDRGVYGYTF
>TRBV3-1/TRBV3-2|TRBJ2-7|13|TRBD1
CASSQGDRYEQYF
>TRBV6-1|TRBJ2-7|15|-
CASSESLGPNPEQYF
>TRBV4-3|TRBJ2-3|16|-
CASSQDSPAGQEGQYF
>TRBV6-2/TRBV6-3|TRBJ2-1|14|-
CASSPGGPVNEQFF
>TRBV14|TRBJ2-1|15|TRBD2
CASNVHPAGANEQFF
>TRBV5-1|TRBJ1-1|15|TRBD1
CASSIQGAMNTEAFF
>TRBV18|TRBJ2-1|15|-
CASSSSRSSYNEQFF
>TRBV12-2|TRBJ2-3|16|-
CASRLAQGGVTDTQYF
>TRBV6-4|TRBJ2-2|15|-
CASSELGETTGELFF
>TRBV3-1/TRBV3-2|TRBJ1-5|17|TRBD1
CASRNRGLPYSNQPQHF
>TRBV5-1|TRBJ2-1|17|TRBD2
CASSSTGTSYPTHEQFF
>TRBV3-1/TRBV3-2|TRBJ1-4|15|-
CASSQDGSSNEKLFF
>TRBV9|TRBJ2-7|14|-
CASSGPQSSYEQYF
>TRBV6-5|TRBJ1-6|14|-
CASSVGGNNSPLHF
>TRBV3-1/TRBV3-2|TRBJ2-7|15|-
CASSQGVTGAYEQYF
>TRBV7-3|TRBJ2-3|14|TRBD2
CASSLEASGRLQYF
>TRBV4-3|TRBJ2-7|16|TRBD2
CASSQEGGGAPIKQYF
>TRBV7-9|TRBJ2-2|16|TRBD2
CASRLLAGANTGELFF
>TRBV18|TRBJ2-7|13|-
CASSPGNPYEQYF
>TRBV9|TRBJ2-2|14|-
CASSAPETDGELFF